A single sample gave rise to the 32 T cell receptor beta chains below, sequenced in a study of blood T cell repertoires in COVID-19 (dated by TCRdb to 2019 to 2021). The library was obtained by the immunoSEQ multiplex PCR assay. What TCRdb holds here is the immuneACCESS table cut down to in-frame rearrangements. Part of the clones is not present; checked against another copy, under half of the missing clones reflect an unresolved V gene, and the others are unexplained. This sample gives under 300,000 clones in total; just over 90% of them show up just once. About 2.3% of the sample is held by the ten biggest clonotypes. Sequencing input: PBMCs or T cells enriched from blood (not recorded which). Receptors originate from a woman aged 40-49 years with acute COVID-19.

The CDR3 bases are TGTGCCAGCAGTACGGACAAGAACACTGAAGCTTTCTTT. It translates to CASSTDKNTEAFF. The chain links TRBV2 to TRBJ1-1; perhaps TRBD1 as D (5 bases). The CDR3 is made up of 13 amino acids. Germline CDR1 reads SNHLY; CDR2 reads FYNNEI. The ends were cut back, 5 bases at V and 1 base at J, with 8 bases in the middle.

The chain joins TRBV7-2 to TRBJ2-7, with 7 bases lining up with TRBD1. Per the germline V gene, CDR1 is SGHTA and CDR2 is FQGNSA. This CDR3 is 15 amino acids long. J gave up 0 bases and V 4 bases, and 6 bases lay outside the gene matches. The CDR3 DNA reads as TGTGCCAGCAGCTCCGGGACAGATAGCTCCTACGAGCAGTACTTC. This codes for CASSSGTDSSYEQYF.

The V call is TRBV11-3, the J call TRBJ1-1; the D is unclear. From germline, CDR1 is SGHNT and CDR2 YENEEA. The CDR3 has 14 residues. The V gene lost 5 bases and the J gene lost 6 bases, with 16 bases spanning the gap. The CDR3 DNA reads as TGTGCCAGCAGCCCAAGGAGTGGGTCTGCTGAAGCTTTCTTT. The encoded protein is CASSPRSGSAEAFF.

Concerning this clone itself: The same CDR3 is also encoded by other DNA sequences in this sample. The V gene is TRBV18, the J gene TRBJ1-4; D is unclear. Deletions cut 6 bases from V and 3 bases from J, with 14 bases between. Germline V CDR1 and CDR2: KGHSH, LQKENI. The CDR3 length is 15 residues. CDR3 protein: CASSSTVAANEKLFF. CDR3 DNA: TGTGCCAGCTCCTCCACGGTGGCGGCTAATGAAAAACTGTTTTTT. Full variable domain (outside the CDR3, taken from reference TRBV18 and TRBJ1-4): NAGVMQNPRHLVRRRGQEARLRCSPMKGHSHVYWYRQLPEEGLKFMVYLQKENIIDESGMPKERFSAEFPKEGPSILRIQQVVRGDSAAYFCASSSTVAANEKLFFGSGTQLSVL.

The chain employs TRBV18 and TRBJ1-1, with D possibly being TRBD1 (6 bases). The V end was cut by 4 bases, the J end by 1 base, with 13 bases between. In germline, CDR1 is KGHSH, CDR2 LQKENI. The CDR3 runs 15 residues. CDR3 amino acids: CASSLGTGSNTEAFF. The CDR3 DNA sequence: TGTGCCAGCTCACTAGGAACAGGGTCGAACACTGAAGCTTTCTTT.

The gene calls are TRBV4-2 and TRBJ2-2; possible D gene TRBD2, 5 bases. The V gene lost 0 bases and the J gene lost 4 bases, with 15 bases spanning the gap. The CDR3 extends over 17 amino acids. In germline, CDR1 is LGHNA, CDR2 YNFKEQ. The CDR3 sequence is CASSQDGGRSGTGELFF. The CDR3 nucleotides read TGTGCCAGCAGCCAAGACGGAGGACGTTCTGGCACCGGGGAGCTGTTTTTT.

This sequence joins TRBV2 and TRBJ2-7; D gene unclear. Germline V gene lookup returns CDR1 SNHLY and CDR2 FYNNEI. V lost 3 bases and J 4 bases, leaving 10 bases between the germline ends. This CDR3 region has 13 residues. The CDR3 nucleotides are TGTGCCAGCAGTGAGGTAGCCTGGTACGAGCAGTACTTC. This translates into CASSEVAWYEQYF.

The chain carries TRBV6-6 and TRBJ2-7; TRBD2 matches at 16 bases. This CDR3 has 14 amino acids. J gave up 6 bases and V 6 bases, and 2 bases lay outside the gene matches. Germline-derived CDR1 and CDR2 are MNHNY and SVGAGI (reference sequence). The CDR3 DNA is TGTGCCAGCAGGGGACTAGCGGGGGGGCTCGAGCAGTACTTC. It codes for CASRGLAGGLEQYF.

V is TRBV24-1 and J is TRBJ2-1; 9 bases align to TRBD2. CDR1 is KGHDR and CDR2 is SFDVKD in the germline V gene. Trimming took 4 bases from V and 1 from J; bases not matched to a gene: 4. CDR3 length equals 16 residues. The DNA of the CDR3 is TGTGCCACCAGTGACCGACTAGCGGAATCCTACAATGAGCAGTTCTTC. Translating it yields CATSDRLAESYNEQFF.

This chain uses TRBV7-6 with TRBJ1-1, with TRBD1 matching over 7 bases. The CDR3 has 18 amino acids. CDR1 is SGHVS and CDR2 is FNYEAQ in the germline V gene. Germline trimming cut 4 bases from V and 3 bases from J; bases unmatched to any gene: 17. CDR3 sequence: CASSSMTGLGAWDTEAFF. The CDR3 region has the DNA TGTGCCAGCAGCTCGATGACAGGGTTGGGGGCTTGGGACACTGAAGCTTTCTTT.

CDR3 in amino acids: CAWSVGLAYEQYF. The CDR3 DNA sequence: TGTGCCTGGAGTGTGGGACTAGCATACGAGCAGTACTTC. The chain uses TRBV30 and TRBJ2-7, with 9 bases lining up with TRBD2. V was pared by 0 bases and J by 4 bases, with 1 base of the junction left unmatched. Germline values: CDR1 GTSNPN, CDR2 SVGIG (reference sequence). This CDR3 region has 13 residues.

V gene TRBV7-8 combines with J gene TRBJ2-3, with a weak D call TRBD2 (5 bases). V shed 4 bases and J shed 6 bases, with 23 bases lying between them. CDR1 and CDR2 (germline): SGHVS, FQNEAQ. The CDR3 is 17 amino acids. The CDR3 region is CASSSTSLSKTSDTQYF. The DNA of the CDR3 is TGTGCCAGCAGCTCCACTAGTCTCTCGAAAACCTCGGATACGCAGTATTTT.

V usage is TRBV5-4 and J usage is TRBJ2-1; possibly TRBD2 for D (5 bases). V lost 1 base and J lost 5, with 10 bases in between. CDR3 length equals 14 residues. Germline CDR1 and CDR2: SGHNT and YYREEE (reference sequence). The CDR3 DNA is TGTGCCAGCAGCTTGAAGAGAGGGAACAATGAGCAGTTCTTC. It translates to CASSLKRGNNEQFF.

This clone was seen a single time. The genes are TRBV11-3 and TRBJ2-5, with 7 bases identical to TRBD2. From germline, CDR1 is SGHNT and CDR2 YENEEA. Losses at the gene ends were 4 bases for V and 4 bases for J; bases not matched to a gene: 6. CDR3 size: 14 residues. Written as DNA, the CDR3 is TGTGCCAGCAGCTCCGGGACTAAGGCAGAGACCCAGTACTTC. Translation gives CASSSGTKAETQYF.

The gene calls are TRBV7-2 and TRBJ2-5; the match to TRBD2 covers 13 bases. Trimming removed 5 bases from V and 5 bases from J; junction bases left unmatched: 11. This CDR3 is 17 amino acids long. Germline V gives CDR1 SGHTA, CDR2 FQGNSA. The CDR3 DNA follows: TGTGCCAGCAGCCCAAGGGGGCCGGGACTAGCGGGGGAGACCCAGTACTTC. Protein product: CASSPRGPGLAGETQYF.

V and J are TRBV7-9 and TRBJ2-5; TRBD2 agrees at 13 bases. Trimming at V came to 1 base and at J to 2 bases, leaving 1 base not matched to a gene. This CDR3 is built from 16 residues. Germline V gene lookup returns CDR1 SEHNR and CDR2 FQNEAQ (reference sequence). In DNA, the CDR3 is TGTGCCAGCAGCTTAGGACTAGCGGGGGGTCAAGAGACCCAGTACTTC. It encodes CASSLGLAGGQETQYF.

J is TRBJ1-1 and V is TRBV7-9; D not resolved. This CDR3 spans 13 amino acids. Trimming removed 6 bases at V and 1 base at J, with 9 bases between. The germline CDR1 and CDR2 sequences are SEHNR and FQNEAQ (reference sequence). In nucleotides, the CDR3 is TGTGCCAGCAGGAGGGTTCCGAACACTGAAGCTTTCTTT. Protein: CASRRVPNTEAFF.

V and J are TRBV13 and TRBJ2-7, with 10 positions matching TRBD1. The germline V gene has CDR1 PRHDT and CDR2 FYEKMQ (reference sequence). Trimming cost V 4 bases and J 6 bases; bases outside gene matches: 6. The CDR3 length is 14 residues. DNA for the CDR3: TGTGCCAGCAGCTCCCGGGACAGGGGATCCGAGCAGTACTTC. As protein: CASSSRDRGSEQYF.

The chain carries TRBV9 and TRBJ2-1; 9 bases match TRBD1. The CDR3 covers 15 residues. CDR1 SGDLS and CDR2 YYNGEE come from the germline V gene. The V and J ends lost 0 bases and 7 bases, in that order; junction bases with no gene match: 5. The CDR3: CASSVDGTGNNEQFF. CDR3 coding DNA: TGTGCCAGCAGCGTAGACGGGACAGGGAATAATGAGCAGTTCTTC. Drawing the rest from reference TRBV9 and TRBJ2-1, the complete variable domain is DSGVTQTPKHLITATGQRVTLRCSPRSGDLSVYWYQQSLDQGLQFLIQYYNGEERAKGNILERFSAQQFPDLHSELNLSSLELGDSALYFCASSVDGTGNNEQFFGPGTRLTVL.

This sequence joins TRBV18 and TRBJ1-4, with TRBD1 matching over 12 bases. With 0 bases clipped from V and 3 bases from J, the junction kept 2 bases outside the gene matches. The CDR3 extends over 17 amino acids. In germline, CDR1 is KGHSH, CDR2 LQKENI. The DNA of the CDR3 is TGTGCCAGCTCACCACCGGGACAGGGGGCCGCTAATGAAAAACTGTTTTTT. This codes for CASSPPGQGAANEKLFF. Full variable domain (missing parts from reference TRBV18 and TRBJ1-4): NAGVMQNPRHLVRRRGQEARLRCSPMKGHSHVYWYRQLPEEGLKFMVYLQKENIIDESGMPKERFSAEFPKEGPSILRIQQVVRGDSAAYFCASSPPGQGAANEKLFFGSGTQLSVL.

This chain uses TRBV18 with TRBJ2-3; 13 bases are shared with TRBD2. After removal of 6 bases from V and 4 bases from J, the junction contained 13 bases not matched to a gene. CDR1 KGHSH and CDR2 LQKENI come from the germline V gene. The CDR3 totals 18 residues. Written as DNA, the CDR3 is TGTGCCAGCTCTCACGGGCTACTACTAGCGGGAGGGTCAGATACGCAGTATTTT. Its translation: CASSHGLLLAGGSDTQYF.

This clone was seen once. The rearrangement uses TRBV6-5 and TRBJ1-6, with 7 nucleotides matching TRBD1. CDR1 MNHEY and CDR2 SVGAGI come from the germline V gene. The CDR3 has 15 amino acids. V lost 0 bases and J lost 10; bases outside the gene matches: 6. The CDR3 sequence: CASSYSQGSGSPLHF. Written as DNA, the CDR3 is TGTGCCAGCAGTTACTCACAGGGGTCAGGATCACCCCTCCACTTT.

The J gene is TRBJ2-1, the V gene TRBV5-4, with a possible D match to TRBD1 (5 bases). Germline CDR1 reads SGHNT; CDR2 reads YYREEE (reference sequence). Trimming took 2 bases from V and 6 from J, leaving 9 bases between them. This CDR3 contains 13 residues. The CDR3 DNA follows: TGTGCCAGCAGCTTTTCAGGGCCCAATGAGCAGTTCTTC. As protein: CASSFSGPNEQFF.

A remark on this clone: Other DNA sequences of this sample code for an identical CDR3. The chain joins TRBV5-4 to TRBJ2-5; 7 positions agree with TRBD2. The J segment lost 5 bases and the V segment lost 1 base, leaving 2 bases of the junction unmatched. CDR1 SGHNT and CDR2 YYREEE come from the germline V gene (reference sequence). The CDR3 is made up of 13 amino acids. CDR3 in DNA: TGTGCCAGCAGCTTGCGGGGAGGGGAGACCCAGTACTTC. Protein sequence: CASSLRGGETQYF.

The rearrangement links TRBV7-9 to TRBJ2-1; 8 nucleotides align to TRBD2. V lost 5 bases and J lost 0; bases outside the gene matches: 3. This CDR3 is 15 amino acids long. Germline CDR1 and CDR2: SEHNR and FQNEAQ (reference sequence). CDR3 bases: TGTGCCAGCAGCACAGCGGGAGTCTCCTACAATGAGCAGTTCTTC. The encoded protein is CASSTAGVSYNEQFF.

The V gene is TRBV7-9, the J gene TRBJ2-1; a possible D gene is TRBD1 (6 bases). V lost 3 bases and J 8 bases, leaving 14 bases between the germline ends. CDR3 length: 14 residues. The germline V gene encodes CDR1 SEHNR and CDR2 FQNEAQ (reference sequence). The CDR3 sequence is CASSLAGVSDEQFF. Here the CDR3 DNA reads TGTGCCAGCAGCTTGGCAGGGGTGTCGGATGAGCAGTTCTTC.

The gene calls are TRBV30 and TRBJ1-2; 7 nucleotides match TRBD1. Germline CDR1 is GTSNPN and CDR2 is SVGIG (reference sequence). The CDR3 sequence is 17 residues long. J lost 0 bases, V lost 2 bases, and 12 bases had no gene match. The CDR3 coding sequence is TGTGCCTGGAGTCGGAGCCTGGACAGGACCTCTAACTATGGCTACACCTTC. Translating it yields CAWSRSLDRTSNYGYTF. Combining the CDR3 with reference TRBV30 and TRBJ1-2 gives the whole variable domain SQTIHQWPATLVQPVGSPLSLECTVEGTSNPNLYWYRQAAGRGLQLLFYSVGIGQISSEVPQNLSASRPQDRQFILSSKKLLLSDSGFYLCAWSRSLDRTSNYGYTFGSGTRLTVV.

The rearrangement joins TRBV5-1 to TRBJ2-2, with 9 bases that match TRBD1. The length of the CDR3 is 14 residues. In germline, CDR1 is SGHRS, CDR2 YFSETQ. V shed 7 bases and J 11 bases; nucleotides not matched to a gene: 12. The CDR3 region is CASRGQGERAELFF. CDR3 sequence (DNA): TGCGCCAGCCGGGGACAGGGAGAGCGAGCCGAGCTGTTTTTT.

V usage is TRBV6-5 and J usage is TRBJ1-5, with D tentatively TRBD1 (5 bases). V gave up 6 bases and J gave up 4 bases, with 16 bases separating them. Germline V CDR1 and CDR2: MNHEY, SVGAGI. This CDR3 contains 15 residues. This chain's CDR3 is CASSRSGRANQPQHF. The CDR3 DNA follows: TGTGCCAGCAGCCGATCAGGGAGGGCAAATCAGCCCCAGCATTTT.

The chain employs TRBV12-3 or TRBV12-4 and TRBJ1-6; 7 bases match TRBD1. V lost 6 bases, J lost 10 bases, and 6 bases stayed unmatched. The CDR3 has 13 residues. The CDR3, as DNA: TGTGCCAGCAGACAGGGGCCAGGATCACCCCTCCACTTT. This translates into CASRQGPGSPLHF.

This clone was found a few times. The rearrangement links TRBV30 to TRBJ2-1; TRBD2 matches at 7 bases. The CDR3 sequence is 14 residues long. J lost 5 bases, V lost 2 bases, and 6 bases had no gene match. Germline CDR1 GTSNPN, CDR2 SVGIG (reference sequence). CDR3 amino acids: CAWSPGLPHNEQFF. Here the CDR3 DNA reads TGTGCCTGGAGTCCGGGACTACCCCACAATGAGCAGTTCTTC. Filled out from reference TRBV30 and TRBJ2-1, the complete variable domain reads SQTIHQWPATLVQPVGSPLSLECTVEGTSNPNLYWYRQAAGRGLQLLFYSVGIGQISSEVPQNLSASRPQDRQFILSSKKLLLSDSGFYLCAWSPGLPHNEQFFGPGTRLTVL.

CDR3: CASSQRGQGAASMGYTF. CDR3 DNA sequence: TGTGCCAGCAGCCAAAGAGGACAGGGGGCCGCCTCTATGGGCTACACCTTC. The chain recombines TRBV4-2 with TRBJ1-2; 11 bases align to TRBD1. The V gene's germline CDR1 is LGHNA and CDR2 YNFKEQ. This CDR3 has 17 residues. Trimming at V came to 2 bases and at J to 8 bases, leaving 13 bases not matched to a gene.